Below are 7 T cell receptor beta chains sequenced from a single sample in a study of T cell repertoires in cytomegalovirus infection. TCRdb re-analysed the reads in MiXCR, keeping a single row per CDR3 protein. The sample includes some 180,000 distinct CDR3 sequences, 17% of them seen just once. Specimen: CD8+ T cells from PBMCs. The receptors here all came from a human donor in good health (CMV status not recorded). Some clones in this sample may be carry-over from other donors' samples.

The DNA of the CDR3 is TGTGCCAGCACCCCGGGGGGGGAGCTCACAGATACGCAGTATTTT. Protein: CASTPGGELTDTQYF. The chain has TRBV6-5 and TRBJ2-3, with 8 bases matching TRBD2. Germline CDR1 reads MNHEY; CDR2 reads SVGAGI. Trimming removed 7 bases from V and 2 bases from J; junction bases left unmatched: 8. This CDR3 is 15 amino acids long.

The sample holds a few counts of this clonotype. The chain's CDR3 is CASSTGPYNYGYTF. CDR3 bases: TGTGCCAGCAGCACAGGCCCTTATAACTATGGCTACACCTTC. The chain uses TRBV2 and TRBJ1-2; weak D call: TRBD1 (5 bases). The CDR3 is 14 amino acids. CDR1 and CDR2 from the germline V gene are SNHLY and FYNNEI. Trimming cost V 6 bases and J 1 base, with 12 bases left between them.

This clonotype came up a few times. The chain is built from TRBV7-2 and TRBJ1-5, with D hard to call. CDR3 size: 15 residues. V was shortened by 2 bases and J by 0 bases, with 8 bases between the two germline ends. From germline, CDR1 is SGHTA and CDR2 FQGNSA. CDR3 sequence reads: CASSLLDYSNQPQHF. CDR3 sequence (DNA): TGTGCCAGCAGCTTACTGGATTATAGCAATCAGCCCCAGCATTTT.

The rearrangement joins TRBV7-6 to TRBJ2-2; D remains unclear. Germline CDR1 reads SGHVS; CDR2 reads FNYEAQ. Trimming stripped 1 base from V and 5 bases from J, with 17 bases between. This CDR3 has 17 amino acids. CDR3 sequence: CASSLDVVPDVTGELFF. The DNA for the CDR3 is TGTGCCAGCAGCTTAGATGTGGTCCCGGACGTGACCGGGGAGCTGTTTTTT.

This clonotype was counted only a few times. The chain is built from TRBV11-2 and TRBJ2-3; D remains unclear. V was cut by 5 bases and J by 6 bases, with 9 bases left in between. The CDR3 consists of 12 residues. Germline CDR1 reads SGHAT; CDR2 reads FQNNGV. CDR3 nucleotide sequence: TGTGCCAGCAGCCATTCTATGGATACGCAGTATTTT. Protein: CASSHSMDTQYF.

This clonotype turned up a few times. The chain has TRBV7-2 and TRBJ1-2; maybe TRBD1 (5 bases). V shed 4 bases and J shed 4 bases, with 19 bases lying between them. The CDR3 extends over 16 amino acids. The germline CDR1 and CDR2 sequences are SGHTA and FQGNSA. The chain's CDR3 is CASSSGEAQWGYGYTF. CDR3 DNA: TGTGCCAGCAGCTCGGGGGAGGCACAATGGGGCTATGGCTACACCTTC.

This clonotype was seen a handful of times. The V and J genes are TRBV4-1 and TRBJ1-6, with D maybe TRBD1 (5 bases). Deletions cut 0 bases from V and 4 bases from J, with 10 bases between. The CDR3 sequence is 16 residues long. Germline loops: CDR1 MGHRA, CDR2 YSYEKL. Here the CDR3 DNA reads TGCGCCAGCAGCCAAGATGACCACAGGTATAATTCACCCCTCCACTTT. The encoded protein is CASSQDDHRYNSPLHF.